The 13 T cell receptor beta chains listed next were all sequenced from one sample in a study of blood T cell repertoires in COVID-19. Method: immunoSEQ multiplex PCR; TCRdb's copy keeps in-frame clones and lacks some. The table includes about 180,000 clones, roughly 86% detected once. The specimen sequenced was peripheral blood. Receptors originate from a woman in her thirties with active or convalescent COVID-19.

The gene calls are TRBV5-1 and TRBJ2-5; TRBD2 agrees at 8 bases. The CDR3 sequence is 15 residues long. The V segment lost 4 bases and the J segment 5 bases; nucleotides outside the gene matches: 10. Germline values: CDR1 SGHRS, CDR2 YFSETQ. The DNA of the CDR3 is TGCGCCAGCAGCCGTTTACCGGGACTAGGGGAGACCCAGTACTTC. Protein: CASSRLPGLGETQYF.

The chain combines TRBV5-1 with TRBJ2-5; D is possibly TRBD2 (6 bases). V dropped 4 bases and J dropped 2 bases, with 15 bases sitting between them. CDR3 length: 15 amino acids. Per germline, CDR1 SGHRS and CDR2 YFSETQ. This CDR3 is CASSPRGRGQETQYF. The CDR3 nucleotides are TGCGCCAGCAGCCCTAGGGGTCGGGGGCAAGAGACCCAGTACTTC.

The chain carries TRBV20-1 and TRBJ2-7; maybe TRBD1 (5 bases). The CDR3 is 11 residues long. CDR1 is DFQATT, CDR2 SNEGSKA, per germline (reference sequence). V shed 4 bases and J shed 6 bases, with 10 bases lying between them. CDR3 amino acids: CSANVGREQYF. CDR3 nucleotide sequence: TGCAGTGCTAACGTGGGGCGCGAGCAGTACTTC.

This clone has just a few counts. The chain recombines TRBV2 with TRBJ2-4, with D unresolved. V dropped 6 bases and J dropped 9 bases, with 12 bases sitting between them. Germline V gene lookup returns CDR1 SNHLY and CDR2 FYNNEI. The CDR3 runs to 12 residues. For the CDR3, the DNA is TGTGCCAGCAGCCCGACTGCAAGCATTCAGTACTTC. It translates to CASSPTASIQYF.

To note about this clone: Within the sample, other DNA sequences also encode this same CDR3. The chain recombines TRBV5-1 with TRBJ1-1; D remains ambiguous. The ends were cut back, 0 bases at V and 0 bases at J, with 3 bases in the middle. Germline CDR1 is SGHRS and CDR2 is YFSETQ. This CDR3 has 13 residues. The CDR3 protein is CASSLELNTEAFF. As DNA, the CDR3 is TGCGCCAGCAGCTTGGAGCTGAACACTGAAGCTTTCTTT.

The V and J genes are TRBV3-1 (or the pseudogene TRBV3-2) and TRBJ2-2; D call uncertain. The V end was cut by 6 bases, the J end by 6 bases, with 14 bases between. The V gene's germline CDR1 is LGHDT and CDR2 YNNKEL (reference sequence). The CDR3 runs 14 residues. CDR3 sequence reads: CASRDLGYSGELFF. CDR3 bases: TGTGCCAGCAGAGATCTCGGTTACTCCGGGGAGCTGTTTTTT.

The chain is built from TRBV30 and TRBJ1-2; D not resolved. The CDR3 consists of 11 residues. The germline V and J ends were trimmed by 2 bases and 8 bases, with 9 bases remaining between them. Germline V lookup: CDR1 GTSNPN, CDR2 SVGIG (reference sequence). The CDR3 nucleotides are TGTGCCTGGAGTATGGGCCGAGGCTACACCTTC. Its translation: CAWSMGRGYTF.

The rearrangement joins TRBV3-1 (or the pseudogene TRBV3-2) to TRBJ2-1, with a possible D match to TRBD1 (6 bases). The V gene lost 6 bases and the J gene lost 3 bases, with 12 bases spanning the gap. Looked up from germline, CDR1 is LGHDT and CDR2 is YNNKEL (reference sequence). The CDR3 extends over 14 amino acids. The CDR3 loop reads CASSPMTGYNEQFF. The CDR3 region has the DNA TGTGCCAGCAGTCCGATGACAGGCTACAATGAGCAGTTCTTC.

The rearrangement uses TRBV12-5 and TRBJ1-2, with D maybe TRBD1 (5 bases). The CDR3 length is 17 residues. Trimming stripped 2 bases from V and 4 bases from J, with 20 bases between. Germline CDR1 is LGHNT and CDR2 is FRNRAP. The DNA of the CDR3 is TGTGCTAGTGGTTTGACGGTAAGGGGTTCGACCCTCTATGGCTACACCTTC. It encodes CASGLTVRGSTLYGYTF. Looking up the rest from reference TRBV12-5 and TRBJ1-2 gives the full variable domain: DARVTQTPRHKVTEMGQEVTMRCQPILGHNTVFWYRQTMMQGLELLAYFRNRAPLDDSGMPKDRFSAEMPDATLATLKIQPSEPRDSAVYFCASGLTVRGSTLYGYTFGSGTRLTVV.

The V call is TRBV10-2, the J call TRBJ1-2, with D perhaps TRBD1 (5 bases). Germline V CDR1 and CDR2: WSHSY, SAAADI. Trimming shortened V by 2 bases and J by 0 bases, and 13 bases separated the two germline ends. The CDR3 loop spans 16 amino acids. The CDR3 region is CASSETGDGTNYGYTF. CDR3 DNA sequence: TGCGCCAGCAGTGAGACGGGGGACGGAACTAACTATGGCTACACCTTC.

This clone was counted once. V is TRBV11-3 and J is TRBJ1-5, with D perhaps matching TRBD1 (6 bases). CDR1 and CDR2 from the germline V gene are SGHNT and YENEEA. The CDR3 sequence is 13 residues long. V lost 5 bases and J lost 4, with 9 bases in between. In nucleotides, the CDR3 is TGTGCCAGCAGCACGGACAGAAATCAGCCCCAGCATTTT. Translation: CASSTDRNQPQHF.

This rearrangement joins TRBV5-4 to TRBJ2-1; no definite D call. CDR1 is SGHNT, CDR2 YYREEE, per germline (reference sequence). CDR3 length equals 14 residues. Trimming left V 1 base short and J 6 bases short, with 11 bases between. For the CDR3, the DNA is TGTGCCAGCAGCTTGCCTAGATCGGGCAATGAGCAGTTCTTC. Translating gives CASSLPRSGNEQFF.

The chain recombines TRBV29-1 with TRBJ1-2; D perhaps matches TRBD1 (5 bases). V was trimmed by 1 base and J by 5 bases, leaving 11 bases between them. The CDR3 contains 13 residues. In germline, CDR1 is SQVTM, CDR2 ANQGSEA. The CDR3 region has the DNA TGCAGCGTTGAAGCGGAGGGACTTTATGGCTACACCTTC. This translates into CSVEAEGLYGYTF.